A single sample is the source of the 3 T cell receptor beta chains below, sequenced in a study of blood T cells in healthy people across ages. The second PCR ran about 6 to 12 cycles with a sample-barcoded 5' primer and J-beta primers. TCRdb passed the 5' RACE reads through MiXCR, listing each CDR3 protein once. The sample has 1.5 million or so distinct CDR3 sequences; about 45% are singletons. Sequences were obtained from blood. The receptors originated from a woman under 30 in good health.

The chain is built from TRBV27 and TRBJ2-5; D not resolved. The J call could be wrong; TRBJ2-7 is a better fit for the DNA end. CDR1 and CDR2 (germline): MNHEY, SMNVEV (reference sequence). The CDR3 sequence is 15 residues long. In DNA form, the CDR3 reads TGTGCCAGCAGTTTAGGGCGAAACTATCGTTACGAGCAGTACTTC. Protein sequence: CASSLGRNYRYEQYF.

This clonotype was counted between two and nine times. The CDR3 loop is CATASGRVDTQYF. Here the CDR3 DNA reads TGTGCCACCGCTAGCGGGAGAGTAGATACGCAGTATTTT. V gene TRBV24-1 combines with J gene TRBJ2-3; 10 bases fit TRBD2. The CDR3 is made up of 13 amino acids. The ends lost 9 bases at V and 5 bases at J; junction bases unmatched: 4. Germline V lookup: CDR1 KGHDR, CDR2 SFDVKD.

As to this clonotype: In this CDR3 the conserved last residue, phenylalanine or tryptophan, is missing, so a read error is likely. The J gene is TRBJ2-5, the V gene TRBV27, with TRBD2 matching over 8 bases. The CDR3 has 15 amino acids. V shed 7 bases, J shed 11 bases, and the junction held 18 bases outside the gene matches. Germline V CDR1 and CDR2: MNHEY, SMNVEV (reference sequence). Here the CDR3 reads CASKPPGGALIEQYL. In nucleotides, the CDR3 is TGTGCCAGCAAACCACCGGGAGGGGCACTGATTGAGCAGTACCTC.